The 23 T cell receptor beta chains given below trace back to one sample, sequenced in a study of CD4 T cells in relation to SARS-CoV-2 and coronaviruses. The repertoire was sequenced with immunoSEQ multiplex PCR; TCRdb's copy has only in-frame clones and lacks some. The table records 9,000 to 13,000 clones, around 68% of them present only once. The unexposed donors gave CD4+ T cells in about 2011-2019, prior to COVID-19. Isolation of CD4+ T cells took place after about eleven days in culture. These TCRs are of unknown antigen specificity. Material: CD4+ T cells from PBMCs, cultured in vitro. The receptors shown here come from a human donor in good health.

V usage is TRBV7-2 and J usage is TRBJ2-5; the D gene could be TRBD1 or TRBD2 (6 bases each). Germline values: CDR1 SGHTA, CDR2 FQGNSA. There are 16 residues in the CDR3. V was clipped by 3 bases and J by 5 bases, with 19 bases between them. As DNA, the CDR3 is TGTGCCAGCAGCTTCCGACTAGGGGGGAAGAGGGAGACCCAGTACTTC. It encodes CASSFRLGGKRETQYF.

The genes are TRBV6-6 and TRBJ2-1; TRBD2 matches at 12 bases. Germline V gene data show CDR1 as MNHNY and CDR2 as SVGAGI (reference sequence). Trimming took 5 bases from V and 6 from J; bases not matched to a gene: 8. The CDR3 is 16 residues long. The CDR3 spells CASSRPGTSGSNEQFF. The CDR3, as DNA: TGTGCCAGCAGTCGCCCCGGGACTAGCGGGTCCAATGAGCAGTTCTTC.

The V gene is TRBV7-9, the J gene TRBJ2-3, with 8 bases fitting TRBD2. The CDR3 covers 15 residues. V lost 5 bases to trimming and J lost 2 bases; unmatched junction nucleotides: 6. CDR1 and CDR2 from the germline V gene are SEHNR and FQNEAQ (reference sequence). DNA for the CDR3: TGTGCCAGCAGCCTAAGCGGGGGAAACACAGATACGCAGTATTTT. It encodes CASSLSGGNTDTQYF.

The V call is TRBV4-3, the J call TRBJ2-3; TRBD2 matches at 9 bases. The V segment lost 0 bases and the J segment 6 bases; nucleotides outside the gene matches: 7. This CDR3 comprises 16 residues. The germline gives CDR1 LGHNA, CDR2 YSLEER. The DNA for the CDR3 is TGCGCCAGCAGCCAAGAGTGGCGGGGGGGCGTTGATACGCAGTATTTT. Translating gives CASSQEWRGGVDTQYF.

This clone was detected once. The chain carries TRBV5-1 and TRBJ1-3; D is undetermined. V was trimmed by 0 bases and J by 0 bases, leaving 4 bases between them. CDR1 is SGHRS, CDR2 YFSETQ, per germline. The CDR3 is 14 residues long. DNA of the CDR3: TGCGCCAGCAGCTTGGGAGCCTCTGGAAACACCATATATTTT. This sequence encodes CASSLGASGNTIYF.

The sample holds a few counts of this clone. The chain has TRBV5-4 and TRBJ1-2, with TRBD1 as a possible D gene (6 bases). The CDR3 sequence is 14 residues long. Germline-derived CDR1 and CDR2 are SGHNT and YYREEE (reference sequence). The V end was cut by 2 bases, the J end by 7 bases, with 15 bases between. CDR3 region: CASSFDRLGSGYTF. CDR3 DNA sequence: TGTGCCAGCAGCTTTGACAGGCTGGGGAGTGGCTACACCTTC.

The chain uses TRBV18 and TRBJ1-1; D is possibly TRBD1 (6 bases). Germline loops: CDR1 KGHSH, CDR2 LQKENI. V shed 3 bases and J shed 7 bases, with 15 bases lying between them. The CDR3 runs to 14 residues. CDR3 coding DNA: TGTGCCAGCTCACCCGGCACAGGGACACGTGAAGCTTTCTTT. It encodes CASSPGTGTREAFF. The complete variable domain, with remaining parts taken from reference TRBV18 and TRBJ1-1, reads NAGVMQNPRHLVRRRGQEARLRCSPMKGHSHVYWYRQLPEEGLKFMVYLQKENIIDESGMPKERFSAEFPKEGPSILRIQQVVRGDSAAYFCASSPGTGTREAFFGQGTRLTVV.

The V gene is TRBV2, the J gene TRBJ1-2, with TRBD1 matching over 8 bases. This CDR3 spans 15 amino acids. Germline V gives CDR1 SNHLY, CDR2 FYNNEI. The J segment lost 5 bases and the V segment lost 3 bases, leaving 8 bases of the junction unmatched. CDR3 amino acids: CASSEAHTGGYGYTF. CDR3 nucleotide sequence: TGTGCCAGCAGTGAGGCCCACACAGGGGGTTATGGCTACACCTTC. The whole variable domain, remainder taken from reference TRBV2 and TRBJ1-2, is EPEVTQTPSHQVTQMGQEVILRCVPISNHLYFYWYRQILGQKVEFLVSFYNNEISEKSEIFDDQFSVERPDGSNFTLKIRSTKLEDSAMYFCASSEAHTGGYGYTFGSGTRLTVV.

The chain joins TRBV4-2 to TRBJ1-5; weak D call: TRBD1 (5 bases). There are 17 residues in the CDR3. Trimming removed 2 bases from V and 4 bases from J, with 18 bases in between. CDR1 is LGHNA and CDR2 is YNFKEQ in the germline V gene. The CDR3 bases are TGTGCCAGCAGCCAACAGGTCCAGGGAAGACTTAATCAGCCCCAGCATTTT. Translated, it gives CASSQQVQGRLNQPQHF.

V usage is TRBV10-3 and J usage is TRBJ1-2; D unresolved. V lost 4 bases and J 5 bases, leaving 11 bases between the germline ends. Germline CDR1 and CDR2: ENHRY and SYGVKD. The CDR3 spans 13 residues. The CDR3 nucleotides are TGTGCCATCAGTGTCCAGGCAGCGTATGGCTACACCTTC. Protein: CAISVQAAYGYTF.

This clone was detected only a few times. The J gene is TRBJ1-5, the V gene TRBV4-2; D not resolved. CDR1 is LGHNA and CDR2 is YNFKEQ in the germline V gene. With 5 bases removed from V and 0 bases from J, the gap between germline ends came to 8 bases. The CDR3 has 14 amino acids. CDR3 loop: CASSEQFSNQPQHF. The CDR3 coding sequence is TGTGCCAGCAGCGAACAATTTAGCAATCAGCCCCAGCATTTT.

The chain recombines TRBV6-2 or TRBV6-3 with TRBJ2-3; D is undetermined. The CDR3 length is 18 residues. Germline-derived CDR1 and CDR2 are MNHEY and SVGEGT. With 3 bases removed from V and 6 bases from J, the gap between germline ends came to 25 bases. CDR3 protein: CASSYAARGSSGADTQYF. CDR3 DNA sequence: TGTGCCAGCAGTTATGCGGCCAGAGGATCTTCGGGCGCCGATACGCAGTATTTT.

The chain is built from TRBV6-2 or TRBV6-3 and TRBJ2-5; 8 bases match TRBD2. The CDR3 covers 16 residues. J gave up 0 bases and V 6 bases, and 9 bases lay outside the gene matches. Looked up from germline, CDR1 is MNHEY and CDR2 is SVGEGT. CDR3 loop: CASSPLAGGHQETQYF. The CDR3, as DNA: TGTGCCAGCAGCCCCCTCGCGGGGGGCCACCAAGAGACCCAGTACTTC.

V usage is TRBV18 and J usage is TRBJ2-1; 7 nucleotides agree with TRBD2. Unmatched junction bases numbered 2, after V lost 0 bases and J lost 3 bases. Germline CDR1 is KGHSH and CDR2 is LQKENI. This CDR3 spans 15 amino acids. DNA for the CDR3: TGTGCCAGCTCACCACCGTCTAGCGGCTACAATGAGCAGTTCTTC. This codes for CASSPPSSGYNEQFF.

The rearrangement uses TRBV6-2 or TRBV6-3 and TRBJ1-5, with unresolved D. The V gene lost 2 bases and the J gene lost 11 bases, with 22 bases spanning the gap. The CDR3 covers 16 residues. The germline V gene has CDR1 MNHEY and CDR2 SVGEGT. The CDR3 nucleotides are TGTGCCAGCAGTTACCCGGCCGAGGGTCCCCAATTAGCCCAGCATTTT. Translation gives CASSYPAEGPQLAQHF.

CDR3 region: CASSRLNEQFF. CDR3 DNA sequence: TGTGCCAGCAGCCGACTGAATGAGCAGTTCTTC. V usage is TRBV3-1 (or the pseudogene TRBV3-2) and J usage is TRBJ2-1; D is unresolved. The CDR3 is 11 residues long. V lost 4 bases to trimming and J lost 7 bases, with 5 bases between them. Germline CDR1 and CDR2: LGHDT and YNNKEL (reference sequence).

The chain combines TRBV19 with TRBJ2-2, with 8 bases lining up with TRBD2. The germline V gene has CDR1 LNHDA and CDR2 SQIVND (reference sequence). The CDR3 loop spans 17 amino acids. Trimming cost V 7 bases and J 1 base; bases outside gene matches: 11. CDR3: CASTPLAGLLNTGELFF. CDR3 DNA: TGTGCCAGTACCCCTCTAGCGGGTCTTTTGAACACCGGGGAGCTGTTTTTT.

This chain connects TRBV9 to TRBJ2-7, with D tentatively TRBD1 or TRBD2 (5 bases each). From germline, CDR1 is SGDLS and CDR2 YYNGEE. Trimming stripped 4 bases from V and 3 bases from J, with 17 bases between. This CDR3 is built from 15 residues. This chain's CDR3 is CASSPLGTRSYEQYF. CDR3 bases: TGTGCCAGCAGCCCTCTAGGGACGCGGAGCTACGAGCAGTACTTC.

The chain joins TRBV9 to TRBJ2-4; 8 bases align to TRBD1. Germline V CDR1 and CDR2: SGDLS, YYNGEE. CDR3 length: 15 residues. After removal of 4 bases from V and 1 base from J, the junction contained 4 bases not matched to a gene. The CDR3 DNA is TGTGCCAGCAGCTCCGGGGACAGGGCCAAAAACATTCAGTACTTC. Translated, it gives CASSSGDRAKNIQYF.

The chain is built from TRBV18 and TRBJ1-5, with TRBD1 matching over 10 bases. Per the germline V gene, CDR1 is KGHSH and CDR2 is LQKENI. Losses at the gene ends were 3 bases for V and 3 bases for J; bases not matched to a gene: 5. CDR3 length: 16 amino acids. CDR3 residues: CASSPGTGATNQPQHF. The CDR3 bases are TGTGCCAGCTCACCCGGGACAGGGGCTACCAATCAGCCCCAGCATTTT.

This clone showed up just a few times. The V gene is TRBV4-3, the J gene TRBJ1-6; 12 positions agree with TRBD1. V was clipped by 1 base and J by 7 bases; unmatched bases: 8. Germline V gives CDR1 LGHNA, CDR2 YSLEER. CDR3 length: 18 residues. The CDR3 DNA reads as TGCGCCAGCAGCCAAGGAGGGACAGGGGGCGCGGGAAATTCACCCCTCCACTTT. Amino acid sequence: CASSQGGTGGAGNSPLHF.

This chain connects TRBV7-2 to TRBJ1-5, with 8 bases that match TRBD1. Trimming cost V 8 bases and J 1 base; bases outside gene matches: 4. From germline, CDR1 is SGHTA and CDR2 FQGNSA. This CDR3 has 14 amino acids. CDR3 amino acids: CASGQGLSNQPQHF. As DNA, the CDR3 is TGTGCCAGCGGACAGGGATTGAGCAATCAGCCCCAGCATTTT.

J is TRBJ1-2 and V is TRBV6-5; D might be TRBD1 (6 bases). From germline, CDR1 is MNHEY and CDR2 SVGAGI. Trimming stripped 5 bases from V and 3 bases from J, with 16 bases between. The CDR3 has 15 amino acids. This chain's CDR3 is CASSPTDRHYYGYTF. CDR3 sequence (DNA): TGTGCCAGCAGTCCCACGGACAGACATTACTATGGCTACACCTTC.